Shown below are 22 T cell receptor beta chains from a single sample sequenced in a study of T cell clones after liver transplantation. The repertoire was sequenced with immunoSEQ multiplex PCR; TCRdb's copy has only in-frame clones and lacks some. The sample has tens of thousands of clones, under 85% seen once. The starting material was CD4+ T cells from blood, obtained at the 22-month timepoint. The receptors were sampled from a human patient who received a liver transplant. Part of the T cell pool may stem from the graft donor.

The V gene is TRBV27, the J gene TRBJ1-6; 12 positions match TRBD1. Per the germline V gene, CDR1 is MNHEY and CDR2 is SMNVEV (reference sequence). This CDR3 is built from 18 residues. V lost 5 bases, J lost 1 base, and 6 bases stayed unmatched. Here the CDR3 DNA reads TGTGCCAGCAGTCCGGGACAGGGGGCGATGTCCTATAATTCACCCCTCCACTTT. Translated: CASSPGQGAMSYNSPLHF.

The V and J genes are TRBV10-3 and TRBJ1-5; 7 bases are shared with TRBD1. V lost 10 bases and J lost 0; bases outside the gene matches: 9. CDR1 and CDR2 (germline): ENHRY, SYGVKD. This CDR3 region has 15 residues. The DNA of the CDR3 is TGTGCCACCGGACAGGTTGGGGATAGCAATCAGCCCCAGCATTTT. Translated, it gives CATGQVGDSNQPQHF.

V usage is TRBV18 and J usage is TRBJ1-6, with D hard to call. Germline CDR1 is KGHSH and CDR2 is LQKENI. Trimming took off 4 bases at V and 2 bases at J, with 12 bases between the two ends. This CDR3 comprises 16 residues. The CDR3 coding sequence is TGTGCCAGCTCACTTTCGACAACGGCCTATAATTCACCCCTCCACTTT. Translating it yields CASSLSTTAYNSPLHF.

CDR3 in amino acids: CSVEETGTGYGYTF. The CDR3 region has the DNA TGCAGCGTTGAAGAGACAGGCACAGGCTATGGCTACACCTTC. V usage is TRBV29-1 and J usage is TRBJ1-2, with TRBD1 as a possible D gene (6 bases). This CDR3 has 14 amino acids. Germline V CDR1 and CDR2: SQVTM, ANQGSEA. V gave up 0 bases and J gave up 4 bases, with 12 bases separating them.

CDR3 sequence reads: CASSLVGQVDTEAFF. The CDR3 DNA follows: TGTGCCAGCAGCTTAGTTGGGCAGGTGGACACTGAAGCTTTCTTT. V gene TRBV7-9 combines with J gene TRBJ1-1, with D uncertain. Per the germline V gene, CDR1 is SEHNR and CDR2 is FQNEAQ (reference sequence). The ends were cut back, 1 base at V and 3 bases at J, with 12 bases in the middle. The CDR3 has 15 residues.

This clone showed up just a few times. This sequence joins TRBV19 and TRBJ2-6; D remains unclear. This CDR3 comprises 14 residues. Germline V gene sequence: CDR1 LNHDA, CDR2 SQIVND (reference sequence). The germline V and J ends were trimmed by 9 bases and 0 bases, with 9 bases remaining between them. The CDR3 loop reads CASGRFSGANVLTF. The DNA for the CDR3 is TGTGCCAGCGGACGGTTCTCTGGGGCCAACGTCCTGACTTTC. Full variable domain (remainder filled in from reference TRBV19 and TRBJ2-6): DGGITQSPKYLFRKEGQNVTLSCEQNLNHDAMYWYRQDPGQGLRLIYYSQIVNDFQKGDIAEGYSVSREKKESFPLTVTSAQKNPTAFYLCASGRFSGANVLTFGAGSRLTVL.

CDR3 sequence: CASSLTGTGQYF. The CDR3 DNA reads TGTGCCAGCAGCCTTACTGGGACGGGGCAGTACTTC. The chain recombines TRBV13 with TRBJ2-7; either TRBD1 or TRBD2 may fit D (5 bases each). Trimming removed 5 bases from V and 9 bases from J, with 14 bases in between. The CDR3 spans 12 residues. Germline V CDR1 and CDR2: PRHDT, FYEKMQ (reference sequence).

The gene calls are TRBV6-5 and TRBJ2-7, with D possibly being TRBD2 (6 bases). Germline CDR1 is MNHEY and CDR2 is SVGAGI. The CDR3 has 12 amino acids. V was trimmed by 6 bases and J by 6 bases, leaving 12 bases between them. CDR3 protein: CASSQFGGEQYF. The DNA for the CDR3 is TGTGCCAGCAGCCAGTTCGGGGGCGAGCAGTACTTC.

The chain employs TRBV9 and TRBJ1-2; D ambiguous. Germline CDR1 is SGDLS and CDR2 is YYNGEE. This CDR3 has 12 residues. V lost 3 bases to trimming and J lost 6 bases, with 9 bases between them. This CDR3 reads CASSGASDGYTF. The CDR3 DNA reads TGTGCCAGCAGCGGGGCCTCAGATGGCTACACCTTC.

The chain employs TRBV15 and TRBJ1-1, with D possibly TRBD1 on 6 matching bases. V shed 6 bases and J shed 1 base, with 12 bases lying between them. The CDR3 is 14 residues long. The germline V gene encodes CDR1 LNHNV and CDR2 YYDKDF (reference sequence). The CDR3 DNA follows: TGTGCCACCAGTCAGAGACAGGCGAACACTGAAGCTTTCTTT. Residues: CATSQRQANTEAFF.

The V and J genes are TRBV29-1 and TRBJ2-7, with 7 bases aligning to TRBD1. The V gene's germline CDR1 is SQVTM and CDR2 ANQGSEA. This CDR3 region has 12 residues. Trimming took 5 bases from V and 5 from J; bases not matched to a gene: 6. The CDR3 coding sequence is TGCAGCGTTTGGACAGGTTCGCACGAGCAGTACTTC. Amino acid sequence: CSVWTGSHEQYF.

As to this clone: The sample contains more than one DNA sequence encoding this CDR3. The chain couples TRBV9 to TRBJ2-3; either TRBD1 or TRBD2 may fit D (5 bases each). Deletions cut 0 bases from V and 2 bases from J, with 10 bases between. This CDR3 contains 15 residues. Looked up from germline, CDR1 is SGDLS and CDR2 is YYNGEE. In DNA form, the CDR3 reads TGTGCCAGCAGCGTAGATTCCGGGGCCACAGATACGCAGTATTTT. This encodes CASSVDSGATDTQYF.

This rearrangement joins TRBV2 to TRBJ1-4; D is unresolved. Germline-derived CDR1 and CDR2 are SNHLY and FYNNEI. This CDR3 contains 14 residues. Trimming shortened V by 4 bases and J by 7 bases, and 13 bases separated the two germline ends. The CDR3 protein is CASSGRSGGEKLFF. As DNA, the CDR3 is TGTGCCAGCAGTGGGAGGTCCGGCGGTGAAAAACTGTTTTTT.

V is TRBV4-1 and J is TRBJ1-6; D remains ambiguous. Germline CDR1 MGHRA, CDR2 YSYEKL. The CDR3 has 16 residues. The V end was cut by 0 bases, the J end by 2 bases, with 8 bases between. Here the CDR3 reads CASSQDAMAYNSPLHF. CDR3 DNA sequence: TGCGCCAGCAGCCAAGATGCCATGGCCTATAATTCACCCCTCCACTTT.

J is TRBJ2-2 and V is TRBV7-9; 8 bases are a match to TRBD1. V dropped 6 bases and J dropped 1; count of bases not matched to a gene: 4. This CDR3 has 15 amino acids. From germline, CDR1 is SEHNR and CDR2 FQNEAQ (reference sequence). The CDR3 DNA follows: TGTGCCAGCAGACCTACAGGGGGGAACACCGGGGAGCTGTTTTTT. Translated, it gives CASRPTGGNTGELFF.

This chain links TRBV30 with TRBJ2-7; D possibly corresponds to TRBD1 (6 bases). The ends were cut back, 2 bases at V and 2 bases at J, with 19 bases in the middle. CDR3 size: 16 residues. The germline gives CDR1 GTSNPN, CDR2 SVGIG (reference sequence). As DNA, the CDR3 is TGTGCCTGGAGTCCAAATGGGGCCACAGGGACCTACGAGCAGTACTTC. Its protein is CAWSPNGATGTYEQYF.

The chain combines TRBV30 with TRBJ1-6, with no clear D. Germline V gives CDR1 GTSNPN, CDR2 SVGIG (reference sequence). This CDR3 has 14 amino acids. Trimming shortened V by 0 bases and J by 5 bases, and 8 bases separated the two germline ends. Here the CDR3 DNA reads TGTGCCTGGAGTGTAAAACGGGATAATTCACCCCTCCACTTT. Translation: CAWSVKRDNSPLHF.

The chain uses TRBV11-2 and TRBJ1-4; perhaps TRBD1 as D (5 bases). The CDR3 contains 15 residues. Trimming shortened V by 5 bases and J by 3 bases, and 13 bases separated the two germline ends. The germline CDR1 and CDR2 sequences are SGHAT and FQNNGV. Written as DNA, the CDR3 is TGTGCCAGCAGCCCGCGACAGACCCCTAATGAAAAACTGTTTTTT. This translates into CASSPRQTPNEKLFF.

The chain joins TRBV18 to TRBJ1-2; TRBD1 might be the D (6 bases). The CDR3 covers 15 residues. Germline V CDR1 and CDR2: KGHSH, LQKENI. Trimming removed 0 bases at V and 2 bases at J, with 10 bases between. In DNA form, the CDR3 reads TGTGCCAGCTCACCACCCACAGGGATCAACTATGGCTACACCTTC. Amino acid sequence: CASSPPTGINYGYTF.

The rearrangement joins TRBV5-4 to TRBJ1-2, with TRBD1 matching over 11 bases. CDR3 length: 16 residues. The V segment lost 0 bases and the J segment 2 bases; nucleotides outside the gene matches: 3. Germline V gene data show CDR1 as SGHNT and CDR2 as YYREEE (reference sequence). CDR3 DNA sequence: TGTGCCAGCAGCTTGGGAGGGACAGGGGGGAACTATGGCTACACCTTC. This gives the protein CASSLGGTGGNYGYTF.

This chain links TRBV9 with TRBJ2-1, with 8 positions matching TRBD2. CDR1 and CDR2 from the germline V gene are SGDLS and YYNGEE. The V and J ends lost 4 bases and 8 bases, in that order; junction bases with no gene match: 11. CDR3 size: 15 residues. CDR3 nucleotides: TGTGCCAGCAGCTCCGGGACTAGTCTTCTACATGAGCAGTTCTTC. Translation gives CASSSGTSLLHEQFF. Supplemented by reference TRBV9 and TRBJ2-1, the full variable domain reads DSGVTQTPKHLITATGQRVTLRCSPRSGDLSVYWYQQSLDQGLQFLIQYYNGEERAKGNILERFSAQQFPDLHSELNLSSLELGDSALYFCASSSGTSLLHEQFFGPGTRLTVL.

This clone has just one count. V usage is TRBV14 and J usage is TRBJ1-4; 7 bases are a match to TRBD1. V shed 3 bases and J 10 bases; nucleotides not matched to a gene: 5. The CDR3 covers 13 residues. Germline V gene sequence: CDR1 SGHDN, CDR2 FVKESK. The CDR3 coding sequence is TGTGCCAGCAGCCAGATGACAGGGAGAAAACTGTTTTTT. This encodes CASSQMTGRKLFF.